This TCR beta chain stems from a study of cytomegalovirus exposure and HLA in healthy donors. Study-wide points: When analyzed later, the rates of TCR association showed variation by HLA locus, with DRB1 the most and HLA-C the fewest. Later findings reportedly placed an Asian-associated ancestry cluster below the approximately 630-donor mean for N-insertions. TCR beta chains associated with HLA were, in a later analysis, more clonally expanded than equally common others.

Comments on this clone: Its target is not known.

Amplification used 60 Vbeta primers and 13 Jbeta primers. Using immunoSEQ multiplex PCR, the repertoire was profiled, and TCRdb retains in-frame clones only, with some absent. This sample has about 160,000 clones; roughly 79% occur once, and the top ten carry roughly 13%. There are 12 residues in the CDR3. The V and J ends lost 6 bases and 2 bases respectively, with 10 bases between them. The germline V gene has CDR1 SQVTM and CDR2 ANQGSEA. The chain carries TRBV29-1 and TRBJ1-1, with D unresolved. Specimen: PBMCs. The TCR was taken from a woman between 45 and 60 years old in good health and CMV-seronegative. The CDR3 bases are TGCAGCGTCGCGGATCTAAACACTGAAGCTTTCTTT. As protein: CSVADLNTEAFF.